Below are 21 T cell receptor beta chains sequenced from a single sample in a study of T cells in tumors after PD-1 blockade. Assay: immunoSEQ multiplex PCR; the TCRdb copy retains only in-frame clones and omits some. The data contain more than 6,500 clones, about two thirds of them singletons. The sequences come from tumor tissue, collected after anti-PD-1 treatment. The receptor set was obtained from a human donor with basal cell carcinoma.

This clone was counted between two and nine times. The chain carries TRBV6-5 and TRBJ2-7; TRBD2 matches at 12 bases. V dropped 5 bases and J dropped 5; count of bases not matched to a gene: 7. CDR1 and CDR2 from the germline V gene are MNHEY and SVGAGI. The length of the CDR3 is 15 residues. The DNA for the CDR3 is TGTGCCAGCAGTCCCCTAGCGGGAGGGAGGAACGAGCAGTACTTC. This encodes CASSPLAGGRNEQYF.

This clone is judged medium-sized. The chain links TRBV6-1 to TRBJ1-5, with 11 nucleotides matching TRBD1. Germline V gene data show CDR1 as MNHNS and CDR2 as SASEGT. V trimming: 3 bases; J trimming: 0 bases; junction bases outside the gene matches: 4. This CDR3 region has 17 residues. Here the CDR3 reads CASSDGTGGHSNQPQHF. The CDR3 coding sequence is TGTGCCAGCAGTGATGGGACAGGGGGACATAGCAATCAGCCCCAGCATTTT.

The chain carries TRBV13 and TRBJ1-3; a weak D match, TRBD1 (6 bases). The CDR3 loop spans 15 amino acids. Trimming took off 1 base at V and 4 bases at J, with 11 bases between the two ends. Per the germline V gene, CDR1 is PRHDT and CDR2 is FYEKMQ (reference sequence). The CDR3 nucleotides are TGTGCCAGCAGCTTAGTCCAGGACAGAGGAAACACCATATATTTT. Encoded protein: CASSLVQDRGNTIYF.

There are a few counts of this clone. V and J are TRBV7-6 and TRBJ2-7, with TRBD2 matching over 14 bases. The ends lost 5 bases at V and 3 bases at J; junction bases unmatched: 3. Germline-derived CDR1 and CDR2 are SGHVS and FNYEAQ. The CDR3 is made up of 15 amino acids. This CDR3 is CASSLGTSGSYEQYF. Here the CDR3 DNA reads TGTGCCAGCAGCCTCGGGACTAGCGGGAGCTACGAGCAGTACTTC.

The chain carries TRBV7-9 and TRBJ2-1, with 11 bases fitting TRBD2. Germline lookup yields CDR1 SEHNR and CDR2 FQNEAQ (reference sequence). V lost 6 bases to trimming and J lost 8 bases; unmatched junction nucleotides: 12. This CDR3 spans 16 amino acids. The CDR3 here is CASSFPSGGTSYEQFF. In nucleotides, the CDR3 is TGTGCCAGCAGTTTCCCTAGCGGGGGGACTTCGTATGAGCAGTTCTTC.

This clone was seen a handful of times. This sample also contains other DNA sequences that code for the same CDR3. CDR3 sequence (DNA): TGTGCCAGCAGTTACGTCGGGGATCCCAATGAGCAGTTCTTC. Its protein product is CASSYVGDPNEQFF. The V call is TRBV6-2 or TRBV6-3, the J call TRBJ2-1, with D tentatively TRBD2 (5 bases). CDR1 and CDR2 from the germline V gene are MNHEY and SVGEGT. Deletions cut 2 bases from V and 6 bases from J, with 11 bases between. CDR3 length equals 14 residues.

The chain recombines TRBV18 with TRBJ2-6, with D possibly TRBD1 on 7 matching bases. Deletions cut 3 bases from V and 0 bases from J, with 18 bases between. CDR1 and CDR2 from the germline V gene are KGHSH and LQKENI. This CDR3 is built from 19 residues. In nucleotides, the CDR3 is TGTGCCAGCTCACCCGTTAGGCCAGGGGGAGGCTCTGGGGCCAACGTCCTGACTTTC. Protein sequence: CASSPVRPGGGSGANVLTF.

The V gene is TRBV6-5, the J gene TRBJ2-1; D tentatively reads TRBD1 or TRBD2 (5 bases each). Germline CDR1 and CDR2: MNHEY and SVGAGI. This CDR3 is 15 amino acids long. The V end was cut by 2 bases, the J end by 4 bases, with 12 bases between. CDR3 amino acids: CASSYAGWEYNEQFF. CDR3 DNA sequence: TGTGCCAGCAGTTACGCAGGGTGGGAGTACAATGAGCAGTTCTTC.

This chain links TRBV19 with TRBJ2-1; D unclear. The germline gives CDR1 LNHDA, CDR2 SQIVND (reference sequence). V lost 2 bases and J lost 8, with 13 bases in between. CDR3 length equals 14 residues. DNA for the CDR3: TGTGCCAGTAGTATACTGATGGGCGTCGATGAGCAGTTCTTC. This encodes CASSILMGVDEQFF. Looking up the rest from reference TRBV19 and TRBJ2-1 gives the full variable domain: DGGITQSPKYLFRKEGQNVTLSCEQNLNHDAMYWYRQDPGQGLRLIYYSQIVNDFQKGDIAEGYSVSREKKESFPLTVTSAQKNPTAFYLCASSILMGVDEQFFGPGTRLTVL.

CDR3 loop: CATSRDRSMAGALYEQYF. CDR3 DNA sequence: TGTGCCACCAGCAGAGATAGGTCCATGGCGGGTGCCCTCTACGAGCAGTACTTC. V usage is TRBV15 and J usage is TRBJ2-7, with D maybe TRBD2 (5 bases). V dropped 0 bases and J dropped 3 bases, with 21 bases sitting between them. The CDR3 runs to 18 residues. Germline lookup yields CDR1 LNHNV and CDR2 YYDKDF (reference sequence).

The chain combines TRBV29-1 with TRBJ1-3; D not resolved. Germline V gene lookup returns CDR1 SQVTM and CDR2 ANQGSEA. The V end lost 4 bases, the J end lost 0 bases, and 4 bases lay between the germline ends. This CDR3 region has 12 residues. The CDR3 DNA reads TGCAGCGTTGCCTCCTCTGGAAACACCATATATTTT. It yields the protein CSVASSGNTIYF.

For the CDR3, the DNA is TGTGCCAGCAGCCAAGATGGCTTCCCCTATGGCTACACCTTC. Translating gives CASSQDGFPYGYTF. This chain links TRBV4-2 with TRBJ1-2; D unclear. The V gene lost 0 bases and the J gene lost 4 bases, with 9 bases spanning the gap. CDR1 is LGHNA and CDR2 is YNFKEQ in the germline V gene. The CDR3 is made up of 14 amino acids.

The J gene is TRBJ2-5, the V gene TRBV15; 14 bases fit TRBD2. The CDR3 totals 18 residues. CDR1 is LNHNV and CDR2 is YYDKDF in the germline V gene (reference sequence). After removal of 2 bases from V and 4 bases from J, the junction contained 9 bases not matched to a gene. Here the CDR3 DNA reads TGTGCCACCAGCAGAAAGGGACTAGCGGGGGCCGAGGGAGAGACCCAGTACTTC. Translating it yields CATSRKGLAGAEGETQYF.

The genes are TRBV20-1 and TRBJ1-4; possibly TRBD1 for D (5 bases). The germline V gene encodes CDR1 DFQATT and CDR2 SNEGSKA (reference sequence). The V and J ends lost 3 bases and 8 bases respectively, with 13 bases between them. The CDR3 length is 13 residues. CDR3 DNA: TGCAGTGCTAGTGCGGGACGATTCGAAAAACTGTTTTTT. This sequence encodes CSASAGRFEKLFF.

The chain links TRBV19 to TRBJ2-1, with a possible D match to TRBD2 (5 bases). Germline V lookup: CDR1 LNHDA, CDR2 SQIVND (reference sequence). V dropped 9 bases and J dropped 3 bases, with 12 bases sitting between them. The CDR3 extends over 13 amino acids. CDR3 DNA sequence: TGTGCCAGCTACTCGAGGGACTACAATGAGCAGTTCTTC. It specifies CASYSRDYNEQFF.

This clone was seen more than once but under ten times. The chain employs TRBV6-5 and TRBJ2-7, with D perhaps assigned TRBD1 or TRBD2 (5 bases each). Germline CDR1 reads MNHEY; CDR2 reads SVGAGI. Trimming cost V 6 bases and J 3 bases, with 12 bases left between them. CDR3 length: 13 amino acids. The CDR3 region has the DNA TGTGCCAGCAGGCCTCAGGGAGACTACGAGCAGTACTTC. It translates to CASRPQGDYEQYF.

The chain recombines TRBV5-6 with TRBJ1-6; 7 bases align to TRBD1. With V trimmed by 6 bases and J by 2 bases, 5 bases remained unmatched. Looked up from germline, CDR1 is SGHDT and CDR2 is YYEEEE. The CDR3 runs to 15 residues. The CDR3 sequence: CASNNRGPYNSPLHF. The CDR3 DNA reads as TGTGCCAGCAACAACAGGGGCCCCTATAATTCACCCCTCCACTTT.

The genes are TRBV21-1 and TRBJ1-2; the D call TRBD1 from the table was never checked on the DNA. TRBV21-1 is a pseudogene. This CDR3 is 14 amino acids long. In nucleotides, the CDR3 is TGTGCCAGCAGAATGGGACAGGGAGGAAGAGGCTACACCTTC. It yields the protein CASRMGQGGRGYTF.

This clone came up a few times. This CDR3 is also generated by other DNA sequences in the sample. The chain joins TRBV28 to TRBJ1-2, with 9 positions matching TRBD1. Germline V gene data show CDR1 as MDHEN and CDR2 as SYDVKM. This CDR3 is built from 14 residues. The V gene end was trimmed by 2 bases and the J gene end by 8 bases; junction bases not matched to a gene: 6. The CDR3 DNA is TGTGCCAGCAGTTTAACTACAGGGGGCGGGGGCTACACCTTC. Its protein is CASSLTTGGGGYTF.

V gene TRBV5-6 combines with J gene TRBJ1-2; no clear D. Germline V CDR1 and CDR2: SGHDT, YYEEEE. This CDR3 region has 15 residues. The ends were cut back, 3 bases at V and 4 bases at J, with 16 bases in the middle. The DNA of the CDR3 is TGTGCCAGCAGCTCCTACATAGCTCTGGGCTATGGCTACACCTTC. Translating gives CASSSYIALGYGYTF.

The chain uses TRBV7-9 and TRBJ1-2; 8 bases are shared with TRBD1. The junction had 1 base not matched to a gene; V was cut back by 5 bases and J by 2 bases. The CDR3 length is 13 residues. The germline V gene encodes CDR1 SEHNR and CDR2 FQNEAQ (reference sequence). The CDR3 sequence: CASSRDRNYGYTF. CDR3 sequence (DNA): TGTGCCAGCAGCAGGGACAGGAACTATGGCTACACCTTC.